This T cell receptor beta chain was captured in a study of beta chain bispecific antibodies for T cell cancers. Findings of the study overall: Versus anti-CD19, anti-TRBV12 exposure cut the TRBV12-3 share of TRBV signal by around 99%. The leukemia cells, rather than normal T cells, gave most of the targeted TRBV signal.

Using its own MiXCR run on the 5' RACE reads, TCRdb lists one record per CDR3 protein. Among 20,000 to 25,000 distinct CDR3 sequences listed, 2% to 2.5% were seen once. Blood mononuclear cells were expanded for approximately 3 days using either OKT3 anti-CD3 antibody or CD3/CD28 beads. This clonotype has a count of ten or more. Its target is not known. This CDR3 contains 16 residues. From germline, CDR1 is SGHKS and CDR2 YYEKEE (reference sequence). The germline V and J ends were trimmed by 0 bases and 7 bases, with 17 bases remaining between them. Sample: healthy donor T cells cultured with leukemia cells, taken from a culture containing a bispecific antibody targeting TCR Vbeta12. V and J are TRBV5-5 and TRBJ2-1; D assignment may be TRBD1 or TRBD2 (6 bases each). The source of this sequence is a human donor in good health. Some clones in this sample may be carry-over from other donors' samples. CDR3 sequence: CASSLAGGLRQNEQFF. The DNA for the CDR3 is TGTGCCAGCAGCTTGGCCGGGGGCCTCCGGCAGAATGAGCAGTTCTTC.